The present entry profiles one TCR beta chain with its context. The data originate from a study of T cell responses to AZD1222 COVID-19 vaccine. About the study: Analyses pooled second doses at about 4 or about 12 weeks.

With 3 bases clipped from V and 0 bases from J, the junction kept 1 base outside the gene matches. CDR1 LGHDT and CDR2 YNNKEL come from the germline V gene (reference sequence). The length of the CDR3 is 15 residues. Method: immunoSEQ multiplex PCR; TCRdb's copy keeps in-frame clones and lacks some. The data contain over 75,000 clones, about nine tenths of them singletons. This clonotype was obtained from an adult in good health. The gene calls are TRBV3-1 (or the pseudogene TRBV3-2) and TRBJ2-2; 7 nucleotides match TRBD2. The source material was peripheral blood, sampled on day 0 of AZD1222 vaccination. CDR3 in amino acids: CASSHGLANTGELFF. CDR3 coding DNA: TGTGCCAGCAGCCACGGACTAGCGAACACCGGGGAGCTGTTTTTT.